These 5 T cell receptor beta chains originate from one sample sequenced in a study of T cell changes during pregnancy in multiple sclerosis. Here immunoSEQ multiplex PCR was the method, and the copy in TCRdb shows in-frame clones only, minus some. The data show around 60,000 clones, 80% to 95% seen once. The material sequenced was peripheral blood, taken in the third trimester of pregnancy. These TCRs come from a female donor in good health, enrolled as a control in a pregnancy study.

The V gene is TRBV7-9, the J gene TRBJ2-1, with 9 positions matching TRBD2. The CDR3 is 15 amino acids. The ends lost 1 base at V and 10 bases at J; junction bases unmatched: 8. In germline, CDR1 is SEHNR, CDR2 FQNEAQ (reference sequence). CDR3 sequence: CASSLGSGGGPEQFF. Here the CDR3 DNA reads TGTGCCAGCAGCTTAGGTAGCGGGGGAGGTCCGGAGCAGTTCTTC. The full variable domain, its missing parts supplied by reference TRBV7-9 and TRBJ2-1, is DTGVSQNPRHKITKRGQNVTFRCDPISEHNRLYWYRQTLGQGPEFLTYFQNEAQLEKSRLLSDRFSAERPKGSFSTLEIQRTEQGDSAMYLCASSLGSGGGPEQFFGPGTRLTVL.

The genes are TRBV30 and TRBJ1-6; 10 bases map to TRBD1. Germline V gene lookup returns CDR1 GTSNPN and CDR2 SVGIG (reference sequence). Trimming took 1 base from V and 9 from J; bases not matched to a gene: 6. CDR3 length equals 15 residues. CDR3 in amino acids: CAWSAPTGGVSPLHF. CDR3 DNA: TGTGCCTGGAGTGCCCCGACAGGGGGCGTTTCACCCCTCCACTTT. The full variable domain, its missing parts supplied by reference TRBV30 and TRBJ1-6, is SQTIHQWPATLVQPVGSPLSLECTVEGTSNPNLYWYRQAAGRGLQLLFYSVGIGQISSEVPQNLSASRPQDRQFILSSKKLLLSDSGFYLCAWSAPTGGVSPLHFGNGTRLTVT.

This clone has just a few counts. The chain uses TRBV4-3 and TRBJ1-5; D possibly corresponds to TRBD1 (5 bases). The CDR3 sequence is 15 residues long. Trimming shortened V by 3 bases and J by 6 bases, and 15 bases separated the two germline ends. Per the germline V gene, CDR1 is LGHNA and CDR2 is YSLEER. This chain's CDR3 is CASSQVLGGTQPQHF. In nucleotides, the CDR3 is TGCGCCAGCAGCCAGGTACTTGGGGGGACTCAGCCCCAGCATTTT.

The genes are TRBV30 and TRBJ1-5; D is unresolved. CDR3 size: 15 residues. V lost 1 base, J lost 1 base, and 11 bases lay in between. Germline CDR1 GTSNPN, CDR2 SVGIG (reference sequence). The CDR3 protein is CAWSAETPSNQPQHF. The CDR3 DNA is TGTGCCTGGAGTGCTGAGACACCCAGCAATCAGCCCCAGCATTTT.

The chain links TRBV28 to TRBJ1-2, with no clear D. The V end was cut by 2 bases, the J end by 4 bases, with 11 bases between. The CDR3 is 14 amino acids. Germline values: CDR1 MDHEN, CDR2 SYDVKM. The CDR3 reads CASSLHAAPYGYTF. The DNA for the CDR3 is TGTGCCAGCAGTTTACACGCGGCTCCCTATGGCTACACCTTC.